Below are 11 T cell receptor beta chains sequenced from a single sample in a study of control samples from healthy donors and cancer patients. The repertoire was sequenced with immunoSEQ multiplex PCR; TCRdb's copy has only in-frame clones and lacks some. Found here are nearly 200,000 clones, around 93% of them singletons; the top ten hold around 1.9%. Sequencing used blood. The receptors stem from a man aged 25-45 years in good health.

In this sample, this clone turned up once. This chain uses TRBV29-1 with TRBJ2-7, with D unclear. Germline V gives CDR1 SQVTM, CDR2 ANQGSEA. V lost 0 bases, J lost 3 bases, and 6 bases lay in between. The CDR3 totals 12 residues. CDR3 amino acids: CSVEEVDYEQYF. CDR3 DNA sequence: TGCAGCGTTGAAGAGGTAGACTACGAGCAGTACTTC.

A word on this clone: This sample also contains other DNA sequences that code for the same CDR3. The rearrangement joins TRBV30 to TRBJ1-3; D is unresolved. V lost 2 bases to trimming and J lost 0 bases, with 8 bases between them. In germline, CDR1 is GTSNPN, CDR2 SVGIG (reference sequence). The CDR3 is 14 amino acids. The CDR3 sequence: CAWSYQSSGNTIYF. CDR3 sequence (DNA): TGTGCCTGGAGTTATCAGTCCTCTGGAAACACCATATATTTT.

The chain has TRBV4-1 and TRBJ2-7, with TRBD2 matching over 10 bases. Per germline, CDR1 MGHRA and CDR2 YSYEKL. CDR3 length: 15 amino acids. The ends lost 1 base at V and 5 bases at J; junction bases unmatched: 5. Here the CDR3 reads CASSQVLAGAHEQYF. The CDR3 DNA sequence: TGCGCCAGCAGCCAAGTCCTAGCGGGGGCCCACGAGCAGTACTTC.

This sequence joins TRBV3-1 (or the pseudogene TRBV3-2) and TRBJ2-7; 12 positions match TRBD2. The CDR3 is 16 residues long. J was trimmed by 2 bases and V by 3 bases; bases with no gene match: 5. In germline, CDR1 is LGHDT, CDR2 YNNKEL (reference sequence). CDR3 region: CASSHSGLAGTYEQYF. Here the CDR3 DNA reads TGTGCCAGCAGCCATAGCGGACTAGCGGGGACCTACGAGCAGTACTTC.

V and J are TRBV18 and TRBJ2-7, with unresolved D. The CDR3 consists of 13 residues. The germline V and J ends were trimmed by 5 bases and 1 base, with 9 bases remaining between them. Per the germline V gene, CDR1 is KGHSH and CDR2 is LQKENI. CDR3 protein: CASSSWKSYEQYF. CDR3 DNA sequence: TGTGCCAGCTCAAGTTGGAAATCCTACGAGCAGTACTTC.

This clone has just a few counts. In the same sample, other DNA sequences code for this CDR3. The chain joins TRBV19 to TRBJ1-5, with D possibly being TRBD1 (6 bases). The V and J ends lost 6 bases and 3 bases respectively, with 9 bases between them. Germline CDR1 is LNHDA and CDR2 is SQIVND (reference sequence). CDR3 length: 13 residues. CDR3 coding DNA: TGTGCCAGTAGCAGGACAGTCAATCAGCCCCAGCATTTT. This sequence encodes CASSRTVNQPQHF.

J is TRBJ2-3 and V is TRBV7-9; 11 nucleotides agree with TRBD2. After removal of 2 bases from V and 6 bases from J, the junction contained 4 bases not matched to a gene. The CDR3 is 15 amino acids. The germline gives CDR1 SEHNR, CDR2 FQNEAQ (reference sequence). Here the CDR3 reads CASSLSSGGRDTQYF. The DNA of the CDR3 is TGTGCCAGCAGCTTATCTAGCGGGGGGAGGGATACGCAGTATTTT.

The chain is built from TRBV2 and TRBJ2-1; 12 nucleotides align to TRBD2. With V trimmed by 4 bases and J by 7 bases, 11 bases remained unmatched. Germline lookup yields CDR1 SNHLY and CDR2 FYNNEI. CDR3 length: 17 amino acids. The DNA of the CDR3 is TGTGCCAGCAGTGGGCAGCTAGCGGGGGGGATCATGAATGAGCAGTTCTTC. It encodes CASSGQLAGGIMNEQFF.

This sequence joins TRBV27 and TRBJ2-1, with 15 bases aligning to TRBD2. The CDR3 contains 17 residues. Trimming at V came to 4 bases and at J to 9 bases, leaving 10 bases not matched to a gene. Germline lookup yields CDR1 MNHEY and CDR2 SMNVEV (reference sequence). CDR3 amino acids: CASSSWTSGGATIEQFF. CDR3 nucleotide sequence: TGTGCCAGCAGTTCCTGGACTAGCGGGGGGGCCACGATTGAGCAGTTCTTC.

The CDR3 DNA reads as TGTGCCAGCAGTGACTCCGGACATGGGCATCAGCCCCAGCATTTT. Translating gives CASSDSGHGHQPQHF. The chain carries TRBV25-1 and TRBJ1-5; the D gene is possibly TRBD1 (5 bases). Trimming left V 3 bases short and J 5 bases short, with 14 bases between. The CDR3 loop spans 15 amino acids. CDR1 and CDR2 (germline): MGHDK, SYGVNS.

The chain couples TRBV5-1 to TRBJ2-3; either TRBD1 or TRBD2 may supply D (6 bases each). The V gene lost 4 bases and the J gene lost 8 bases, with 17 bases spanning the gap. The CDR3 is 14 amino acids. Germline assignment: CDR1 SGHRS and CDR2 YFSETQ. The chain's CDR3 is CASSTSGAQFTQYF. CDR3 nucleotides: TGCGCCAGCAGCACCTCGGGGGCTCAGTTTACGCAGTATTTT. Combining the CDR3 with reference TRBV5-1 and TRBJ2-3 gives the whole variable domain KAGVTQTPRYLIKTRGQQVTLSCSPISGHRSVSWYQQTPGQGLQFLFEYFSETQRNKGNFPGRFSGRQFSNSRSEMNVSTLELGDSALYLCASSTSGAQFTQYFGPGTRLTVL.